Listed here are 21 T cell receptor beta chains from one sample, sequenced in a study of CD8 T cells in ankylosing spondylitis. MiXCR, run by TCRdb on the 5' RACE reads, gives a single entry per CDR3 protein. The sample holds about 130,000 distinct CDR3 sequences, around 9.3% seen once. The sequencing input was blood, either unsorted or a sorted T cell fraction (not recorded which). The receptor source for this set is a male donor with ankylosing spondylitis or in good health (not recorded which).

The genes are TRBV10-3 and TRBJ2-3; D is unresolved. The V end lost 3 bases, the J end lost 2 bases, and 9 bases lay between the germline ends. Germline-derived CDR1 and CDR2 are ENHRY and SYGVKD. This CDR3 is built from 14 residues. CDR3 coding DNA: TGTGCCATCAGTGAAGGGCGGTCCACAGATACGCAGTATTTT. It encodes CAISEGRSTDTQYF.

This clonotype was seen many times. CDR3 sequence reads: CASSLGLAGGREQYF. The CDR3 DNA reads TGTGCCAGCAGTTTAGGACTAGCGGGAGGGAGGGAGCAGTACTTC. The V call is TRBV27, the J call TRBJ2-7, with 15 bases that match TRBD2. V lost 2 bases to trimming and J lost 7 bases; unmatched junction nucleotides: 3. CDR3 length: 15 amino acids. Germline V CDR1 and CDR2: MNHEY, SMNVEV (reference sequence).

This clonotype has just a few counts. The V gene is TRBV20-1, the J gene TRBJ2-2; the D is unclear. CDR1 DFQATT and CDR2 SNEGSKA come from the germline V gene (reference sequence). The CDR3 sequence is 15 residues long. The ends were cut back, 6 bases at V and 4 bases at J, with 18 bases in the middle. The CDR3 loop reads CSANSVSHGTGELFF. DNA for the CDR3: TGCAGTGCCAATTCAGTGTCACATGGCACCGGGGAGCTGTTTTTT.

This clonotype was picked up many times. The rearrangement links TRBV20-1 to TRBJ1-6; D not resolved. The CDR3 extends over 13 amino acids. V shed 1 base and J shed 9 bases, with 10 bases lying between them. Germline V gene sequence: CDR1 DFQATT, CDR2 SNEGSKA (reference sequence). For the CDR3, the DNA is TGCAGTGCTAGAGTCCAGGCGGGTTCACCCCTCCACTTT. It encodes CSARVQAGSPLHF.

The sample holds many counts of this clonotype. The rearrangement links TRBV7-2 to TRBJ2-3; no reliable D call. Germline lookup yields CDR1 SGHTA and CDR2 FQGNSA. V shed 6 bases and J shed 2 bases, with 6 bases lying between them. This CDR3 comprises 12 residues. The CDR3, as DNA: TGTGCCAGCAGACACAACACAGATACGCAGTATTTT. This gives the protein CASRHNTDTQYF.

V usage is TRBV7-2 and J usage is TRBJ1-6; possible D gene TRBD1, 6 bases. CDR1 and CDR2 (germline): SGHTA, FQGNSA. Between the trimmed V and J ends, which lost 5 bases and 9 bases, there was a span of 14 bases. This CDR3 comprises 14 residues. DNA for the CDR3: TGTGCCAGCAGCCCCGGGACACCTGGTTCACCCCTCCACTTT. This sequence encodes CASSPGTPGSPLHF.

This clonotype appeared a few times. J is TRBJ2-5 and V is TRBV29-1; the match to TRBD1 covers 9 bases. The CDR3 extends over 19 amino acids. J lost 1 base, V lost 0 bases, and 15 bases had no gene match. Germline V gene sequence: CDR1 SQVTM, CDR2 ANQGSEA. CDR3 amino acids: CSVEDPDRGAPRSQETQYF. In DNA form, the CDR3 reads TGCAGCGTTGAAGATCCGGACAGGGGAGCCCCCCGTAGCCAAGAGACCCAGTACTTC.

Many counts were recorded for this clonotype. The rearrangement uses TRBV11-2 and TRBJ2-3, with 7 bases matching TRBD2. This CDR3 is 20 amino acids long. Germline CDR1 SGHAT, CDR2 FQNNGV. Trimming at V came to 6 bases and at J to 5 bases, leaving 26 bases not matched to a gene. This CDR3 is CASSLPHHPQRAGVKDTQYF. CDR3 nucleotide sequence: TGTGCCAGCAGTTTACCCCACCACCCTCAGCGGGCGGGAGTGAAAGATACGCAGTATTTT.

This clonotype came up many times. The J gene is TRBJ2-4, the V gene TRBV30; D may be TRBD1 or TRBD2 (6 bases each). This CDR3 contains 12 residues. The V end lost 2 bases, the J end lost 10 bases, and 12 bases lay between the germline ends. Germline lookup yields CDR1 GTSNPN and CDR2 SVGIG (reference sequence). CDR3 nucleotide sequence: TGTGCCTGGAGTAGGGGGGCTTGGATTCAGTACTTC. It codes for CAWSRGAWIQYF.

This clonotype was observed many times. The chain recombines TRBV5-1 with TRBJ1-5, with 8 bases aligning to TRBD1. CDR1 and CDR2 from the germline V gene are SGHRS and YFSETQ. The ends lost 3 bases at V and 6 bases at J; junction bases unmatched: 5. The CDR3 loop spans 14 amino acids. The CDR3 loop reads CASSSGQGGQPQHF. CDR3 DNA: TGCGCCAGCAGCTCTGGACAGGGCGGTCAGCCCCAGCATTTT. Based on the CDR3 plus reference TRBV5-1 and TRBJ1-5, the full variable domain is KAGVTQTPRYLIKTRGQQVTLSCSPISGHRSVSWYQQTPGQGLQFLFEYFSETQRNKGNFPGRFSGRQFSNSRSEMNVSTLELGDSALYLCASSSGQGGQPQHFGDGTRLSIL.

In its sample, this clonotype was seen a few times. V and J are TRBV20-1 and TRBJ2-1; 15 bases line up with TRBD2. CDR1 is DFQATT, CDR2 SNEGSKA, per germline (reference sequence). The ends lost 1 base at V and 14 bases at J; junction bases unmatched: 6. CDR3 length: 14 residues. Here the CDR3 DNA reads TGCAGTGCTAGAGGGGGACTAGCGGGAGGTCCAGAGTTCTTC. This encodes CSARGGLAGGPEFF.

This clonotype was observed at least ten times. The V and J genes are TRBV4-3 and TRBJ2-5; D might be TRBD2 (5 bases). The germline V gene has CDR1 LGHNA and CDR2 YSLEER. V was pared by 4 bases and J by 2 bases, with 14 bases between. The CDR3 contains 15 residues. CDR3 nucleotides: TGCGCCAGCAGCCGCGGGTTACTGCAACAAGAGACCCAGTACTTC. This encodes CASSRGLLQQETQYF.

This chain uses TRBV6-5 with TRBJ1-2, with D perhaps TRBD1 (6 bases). The ends were cut back, 0 bases at V and 4 bases at J, with 12 bases in the middle. Germline assignment: CDR1 MNHEY and CDR2 SVGAGI. The CDR3 runs to 15 residues. CDR3 DNA sequence: TGTGCCAGCAGTTACTCCCCGGGACACAGCTATGGCTACACCTTC. It is translated as CASSYSPGHSYGYTF.

In this sample, this clonotype turned up many times. The V gene is TRBV29-1, the J gene TRBJ2-5; D ambiguous. This CDR3 is built from 13 residues. Looked up from germline, CDR1 is SQVTM and CDR2 is ANQGSEA. In DNA form, the CDR3 reads TGCACCTCGGAGCAACATTTACAAGAGACCCAGTACTTC. Translated, it gives CTSEQHLQETQYF.

This clonotype has ten or more counts. V and J are TRBV20-1 and TRBJ1-5; 7 bases are shared with TRBD1. Germline-derived CDR1 and CDR2 are DFQATT and SNEGSKA (reference sequence). The CDR3 runs 15 residues. The ends lost 0 bases at V and 6 bases at J; junction bases unmatched: 8. This CDR3 reads CSAREGQAFGQPQHF. The CDR3 bases are TGCAGTGCTAGAGAAGGACAGGCCTTTGGTCAGCCCCAGCATTTT.

The chain couples TRBV7-9 to TRBJ2-7; D remains unclear. V lost 5 bases and J lost 4, with 9 bases in between. This CDR3 has 12 residues. Germline CDR1 SEHNR, CDR2 FQNEAQ (reference sequence). DNA for the CDR3: TGTGCCAGCAGCCGGGCCACTTACGAGCAGTACTTC. Translated: CASSRATYEQYF.

This clonotype was detected ten times or more. The rearrangement uses TRBV6-5 and TRBJ1-4; D not certain. The CDR3 length is 17 residues. Germline assignment: CDR1 MNHEY and CDR2 SVGAGI. Trimming left V 0 bases short and J 7 bases short, with 18 bases between. CDR3 protein: CASSYSKGIGTVEKLFF. CDR3 sequence (DNA): TGTGCCAGCAGTTACTCGAAGGGTATTGGTACGGTTGAAAAACTGTTTTTT.

This clonotype was counted between two and nine times. J is TRBJ2-2 and V is TRBV2; no firm D call. CDR1 SNHLY and CDR2 FYNNEI come from the germline V gene. With 1 base removed from V and 6 bases from J, the gap between germline ends came to 6 bases. This CDR3 is 13 amino acids long. The CDR3, as DNA: TGTGCCAGCAGTGAAGTTTCATCCGGGGAGCTGTTTTTT. Translated, it gives CASSEVSSGELFF.

This clonotype was picked up many times. This chain links TRBV21-1 with TRBJ1-1; the listed D gene, TRBD1, was not tested against the DNA. TRBV21-1 is marked as a pseudogene. CDR3 length: 17 amino acids. The CDR3 sequence: CASSKASRGDVGTEAFF. The CDR3 region has the DNA TGTGCCAGCAGCAAAGCGTCAAGGGGGGACGTGGGCACTGAAGCTTTCTTT.

This clonotype was observed at least ten times. This rearrangement joins TRBV20-1 to TRBJ2-3; TRBD2 matches at 14 bases. The CDR3 has 16 residues. The V and J ends lost 6 bases and 6 bases, in that order; junction bases with no gene match: 11. Germline CDR1 DFQATT, CDR2 SNEGSKA (reference sequence). Written as DNA, the CDR3 is TGCAGTGCCAAGAAACCGGGACTAGCGGGGGTCGATACGCAGTATTTT. Protein: CSAKKPGLAGVDTQYF.

The chain employs TRBV6-2 or TRBV6-3 and TRBJ2-1, with 9 bases lining up with TRBD1. The CDR3 has 15 residues. CDR1 is MNHEY, CDR2 SVGEGT, per germline. V was pared by 1 base and J by 6 bases, with 4 bases of the junction left unmatched. The chain's CDR3 is CASSYWGQGSNEQFF. The CDR3, as DNA: TGTGCCAGCAGTTACTGGGGACAGGGATCCAATGAGCAGTTCTTC.